The T cell receptor beta chain under discussion was sequenced for a study of control samples from healthy donors and cancer patients. Method: immunoSEQ multiplex PCR; TCRdb's copy keeps in-frame clones and lacks some. The sample contains 95,000 to 150,000 clones, less than 90% of which appear only once. Sequencing input: blood. The clonotype originates from a man between 18 and 29 years old in good health.

The CDR3 reads CACRLSSYNEQFF. For the CDR3, the DNA is TGTGCCTGCCGCCTAAGCTCCTACAATGAGCAGTTCTTC. V usage is TRBV30 and J usage is TRBJ2-1; unclear D gene. V was shortened by 6 bases and J by 0 bases, with 9 bases between the two germline ends. In germline, CDR1 is GTSNPN, CDR2 SVGIG (reference sequence). CDR3 size: 13 residues.